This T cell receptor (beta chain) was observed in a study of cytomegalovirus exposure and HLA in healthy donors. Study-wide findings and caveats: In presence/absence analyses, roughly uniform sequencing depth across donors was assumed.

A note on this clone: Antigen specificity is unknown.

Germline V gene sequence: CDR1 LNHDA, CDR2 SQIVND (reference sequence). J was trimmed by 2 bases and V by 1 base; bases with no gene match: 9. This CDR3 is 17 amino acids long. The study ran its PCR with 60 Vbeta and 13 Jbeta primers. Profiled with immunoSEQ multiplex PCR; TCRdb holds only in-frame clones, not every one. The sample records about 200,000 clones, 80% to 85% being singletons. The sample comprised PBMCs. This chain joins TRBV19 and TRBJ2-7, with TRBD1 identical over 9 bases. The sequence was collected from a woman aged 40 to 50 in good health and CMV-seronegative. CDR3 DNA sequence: TGTGCCAGTAGTATAGGGACCCGACAGGGGGGCCCCTACGAGCAGTACTTC. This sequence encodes CASSIGTRQGGPYEQYF.